Listed here are 19 T cell receptor beta chains from one sample, sequenced in a study of blood T cell repertoires in COVID-19. This table comes from immunoSEQ multiplex PCR, and its TCRdb copy is limited to in-frame clones, with some not included. The sample includes approximately 390,000 clones, around 87% seen only once; the top ten take around 7%. The sample was peripheral blood. Receptors were obtained from a man aged 18 to 29 with active or convalescent COVID-19.

This clone is termed medium-sized. DNA of the CDR3: TGTGCCAGCAACATACAGGGGGAGGGAACAGATACGCAGTATTTT. This encodes CASNIQGEGTDTQYF. V gene TRBV27 combines with J gene TRBJ2-3; perhaps TRBD1 as D (8 bases). Trimming left V 7 bases short and J 3 bases short, with 17 bases between. In germline, CDR1 is MNHEY, CDR2 SMNVEV (reference sequence). The CDR3 loop spans 15 amino acids.

The rearrangement joins TRBV19 to TRBJ2-1; tentatively, D is TRBD1 (6 bases). Germline-derived CDR1 and CDR2 are LNHDA and SQIVND (reference sequence). This CDR3 region has 13 residues. The ends were cut back, 5 bases at V and 9 bases at J, with 14 bases in the middle. CDR3 region: CASSSTGRAEQFF. CDR3 DNA sequence: TGTGCCAGTAGTTCGACAGGAAGGGCTGAGCAGTTCTTC.

Concerning this clone: A much larger clone lies a single base off, so this may be a read error. For the CDR3, the DNA is TGTGCCAGCAGCCAAGAGCGGGGGGGCCAAGAGACCCAGTACTTC. Its translation: CASSQERGGQETQYF. This rearrangement joins TRBV4-2 to TRBJ2-5; TRBD2 aligns across 9 bases. In germline, CDR1 is LGHNA, CDR2 YNFKEQ. The CDR3 has 15 residues. Trimming at V came to 0 bases and at J to 1 base, leaving 0 bases not matched to a gene.

This clone was seen a handful of times. This chain connects TRBV19 to TRBJ1-2; no clear D. This CDR3 has 16 amino acids. Per the germline V gene, CDR1 is LNHDA and CDR2 is SQIVND (reference sequence). The V gene lost 3 bases and the J gene lost 8 bases, with 22 bases spanning the gap. For the CDR3, the DNA is TGTGCCAGTAGTATTTTATCCGGGTTTGTTAGTGGCGGCTACACCTTC. Protein: CASSILSGFVSGGYTF. Drawing the rest from reference TRBV19 and TRBJ1-2, the complete variable domain is DGGITQSPKYLFRKEGQNVTLSCEQNLNHDAMYWYRQDPGQGLRLIYYSQIVNDFQKGDIAEGYSVSREKKESFPLTVTSAQKNPTAFYLCASSILSGFVSGGYTFGSGTRLTVV.

V usage is TRBV2 and J usage is TRBJ2-5, with a weak D call TRBD1 (5 bases). Germline V gives CDR1 SNHLY, CDR2 FYNNEI. The CDR3 length is 12 residues. V was shortened by 11 bases and J by 5 bases, with 15 bases between the two germline ends. The DNA for the CDR3 is TGTGCCTCTAAAGGGGATTTGGAGACCCAGTACTTC. This translates into CASKGDLETQYF.

V gene TRBV5-4 combines with J gene TRBJ2-7, with 11 bases lining up with TRBD2. V shed 3 bases and J 3 bases; nucleotides not matched to a gene: 5. Germline CDR1 is SGHNT and CDR2 is YYREEE (reference sequence). This CDR3 spans 15 amino acids. The CDR3, as DNA: TGTGCCAGCAGCTGGACCGGGACTAGCGGCTACGAGCAGTACTTC. The encoded protein is CASSWTGTSGYEQYF.

The rearrangement links TRBV6-5 to TRBJ1-1; 7 positions match TRBD1. The V gene's germline CDR1 is MNHEY and CDR2 SVGAGI. Trimming cost V 6 bases and J 11 bases; bases outside gene matches: 12. CDR3 length: 13 residues. This chain's CDR3 is CASRGRQGNEAFF. The DNA of the CDR3 is TGTGCCAGCAGGGGCCGACAGGGAAATGAGGCTTTCTTT.

The gene calls are TRBV7-9 and TRBJ2-7; tentative D call: TRBD1 (6 bases). This CDR3 is built from 13 residues. Trimming shortened V by 4 bases and J by 1 base, and 8 bases separated the two germline ends. The V gene's germline CDR1 is SEHNR and CDR2 FQNEAQ (reference sequence). DNA for the CDR3: TGTGCCAGCAGCTCTACAGGGTCCTACGAGCAGTACTTC. This translates into CASSSTGSYEQYF.

In its sample, this clone was seen once. This chain links TRBV7-2 with TRBJ1-4; a weak D match, TRBD1 (5 bases). This CDR3 region has 16 residues. V shed 1 base and J shed 0 bases, with 9 bases lying between them. Per germline, CDR1 SGHTA and CDR2 FQGNSA. CDR3 DNA sequence: TGTGCCAGCAGCTTAGTTGGGGCGGCAACTAATGAAAAACTGTTTTTT. It is translated as CASSLVGAATNEKLFF.

V is TRBV15 and J is TRBJ1-1; no definite D call. This CDR3 region has 13 residues. Germline V lookup: CDR1 LNHNV, CDR2 YYDKDF (reference sequence). Trimming left V 0 bases short and J 7 bases short, with 9 bases between. In DNA form, the CDR3 reads TGTGCCACCAGCAGAGATATGAGGGTTGAAGCTTTCTTT. This encodes CATSRDMRVEAFF.

CDR3 amino acids: CASSPGLVSRGELFF. The DNA for the CDR3 is TGTGCCAGCAGCCCCGGACTAGTATCACGCGGGGAGCTGTTTTTT. The V gene is TRBV7-2, the J gene TRBJ2-2, with 7 bases lining up with TRBD2. J was trimmed by 7 bases and V by 5 bases; bases with no gene match: 10. CDR1 and CDR2 from the germline V gene are SGHTA and FQGNSA. This CDR3 spans 15 amino acids.

The gene calls are TRBV2 and TRBJ1-2; no clear D. Trimming removed 6 bases at V and 5 bases at J, with 10 bases between. The CDR3 contains 12 residues. Germline CDR1 reads SNHLY; CDR2 reads FYNNEI. In nucleotides, the CDR3 is TGTGCCAGCAGAACAGTCTTATATGGCTACACCTTC. As protein: CASRTVLYGYTF. The entire variable domain, with the rest obtained from reference TRBV2 and TRBJ1-2, is as follows: EPEVTQTPSHQVTQMGQEVILRCVPISNHLYFYWYRQILGQKVEFLVSFYNNEISEKSEIFDDQFSVERPDGSNFTLKIRSTKLEDSAMYFCASRTVLYGYTFGSGTRLTVV.

V usage is TRBV7-2 and J usage is TRBJ2-7, with TRBD2 matching 7 bases. There are 17 residues in the CDR3. Germline CDR1 SGHTA, CDR2 FQGNSA. Trimming removed 5 bases from V and 1 base from J; junction bases left unmatched: 14. The CDR3 here is CASSGGGFRDFSYEQYF. In DNA form, the CDR3 reads TGTGCCAGCAGCGGGGGGGGTTTCCGGGACTTTTCCTACGAGCAGTACTTC.

The J gene is TRBJ2-2, the V gene TRBV7-2, with 13 positions matching TRBD2. Trimming at V came to 5 bases and at J to 9 bases, leaving 6 bases not matched to a gene. Germline values: CDR1 SGHTA, CDR2 FQGNSA. The CDR3 consists of 15 residues. DNA for the CDR3: TGTGCCAGCAGCATCGGACTAGCGGGAGCTCGGGAGCTGTTTTTT. Translation: CASSIGLAGARELFF.

The chain uses TRBV27 and TRBJ1-2, with a tentative D call TRBD1 (5 bases). Germline V CDR1 and CDR2: MNHEY, SMNVEV (reference sequence). Trimming removed 5 bases from V and 4 bases from J, with 11 bases in between. The CDR3 covers 13 residues. The CDR3 DNA is TGTGCCAGCAGTCCTCAGGGTACCTATGGCTACACCTTC. Protein product: CASSPQGTYGYTF.

The rearrangement joins TRBV18 to TRBJ2-1; 7 nucleotides align to TRBD1. Losses at the gene ends were 3 bases for V and 2 bases for J; bases not matched to a gene: 4. CDR3 length: 15 residues. Germline V lookup: CDR1 KGHSH, CDR2 LQKENI. The DNA for the CDR3 is TGTGCCAGCTCACCGCTTCAGGGGGCCTACAATGAGCAGTTCTTC. Translation gives CASSPLQGAYNEQFF. Looking up the rest from reference TRBV18 and TRBJ2-1 gives the full variable domain: NAGVMQNPRHLVRRRGQEARLRCSPMKGHSHVYWYRQLPEEGLKFMVYLQKENIIDESGMPKERFSAEFPKEGPSILRIQQVVRGDSAAYFCASSPLQGAYNEQFFGPGTRLTVL.

The CDR3 nucleotides are TGTGCCAGCAGCTTATTAGGGGCTCGCCGACAAAATAACTATGGCTACACCTTC. It specifies CASSLLGARRQNNYGYTF. V usage is TRBV11-2 and J usage is TRBJ1-2; TRBD1 is a possible D gene (5 bases). This CDR3 has 18 amino acids. Trimming removed 2 bases from V and 1 base from J, with 20 bases in between. The germline V gene has CDR1 SGHAT and CDR2 FQNNGV.

The J gene is TRBJ2-1, the V gene TRBV6-1, with D possibly being TRBD1 (6 bases). CDR3 length: 15 amino acids. Germline loops: CDR1 MNHNS, CDR2 SASEGT. Trimming shortened V by 3 bases and J by 6 bases, and 15 bases separated the two germline ends. The CDR3 nucleotides are TGTGCCAGCAGTGATCCAGGGGTTGGTATCAATGAGCAGTTCTTC. Residues: CASSDPGVGINEQFF.

This clone occurred once. The chain is built from TRBV10-2 and TRBJ2-7; TRBD2 matches at 14 bases. The CDR3 consists of 17 residues. Trimming cost V 4 bases and J 6 bases; bases outside gene matches: 11. Looked up from germline, CDR1 is WSHSY and CDR2 is SAAADI. The DNA for the CDR3 is TGCGCCAGCAGTGGGATTGGGACTAGCGGGAGTTTTTTCGAGCAGTACTTC. It specifies CASSGIGTSGSFFEQYF.